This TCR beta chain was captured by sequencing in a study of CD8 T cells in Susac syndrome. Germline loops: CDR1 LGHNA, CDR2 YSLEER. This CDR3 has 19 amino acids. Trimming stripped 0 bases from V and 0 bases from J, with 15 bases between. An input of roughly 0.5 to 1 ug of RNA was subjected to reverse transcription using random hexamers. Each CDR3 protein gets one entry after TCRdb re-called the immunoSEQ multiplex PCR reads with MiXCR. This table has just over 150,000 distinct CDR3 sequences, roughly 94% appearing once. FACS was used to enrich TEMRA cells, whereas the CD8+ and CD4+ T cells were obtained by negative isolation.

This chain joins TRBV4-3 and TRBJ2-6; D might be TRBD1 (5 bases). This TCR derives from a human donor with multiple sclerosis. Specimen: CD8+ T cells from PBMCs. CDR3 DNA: TGCGCCAGCAGCCAAGATCTAACCGGACAAGACTCTGGGGCCAACGTCCTGACTTTC. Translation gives CASSQDLTGQDSGANVLTF.